This T cell receptor (beta chain) originates from a study of type 1 regulatory T cells. On the study more broadly: T-allo10 is an in vitro-generated, Tr1-enriched CD4 T cell product specific for alloantigen.

From the reads, TCRdb called clonotypes with MiXCR, one entry per CDR3 protein. The table lists some 100,000 distinct CDR3 sequences, around a third of them singletons, with about 2% in the top ten. Trimming took 4 bases from V and 2 from J; bases not matched to a gene: 6. CDR3 length: 15 residues. CDR1 is MNHEY and CDR2 is SVGAGI in the germline V gene. The genes are TRBV6-5 and TRBJ2-7; 9 positions agree with TRBD1. The sequenced sample was CD4+ T cells, either the whole sample or a sorted fraction (not recorded which). The receptor's source is a human donor in good health. The CDR3 reads CASSSTGGNPYEQYF. The CDR3, as DNA: TGTGCCAGCAGTTCCACAGGGGGCAACCCCTACGAGCAGTACTTC.